This paragraph covers one TCR beta chain sequence. The CDR3 spans 17 residues. The junction had 8 bases not matched to a gene; V was cut back by 2 bases and J by 4 bases. Germline-derived CDR1 and CDR2 are SGHVS and FNYEAQ. TCRdb used MiXCR to reprocess the RT-PCR reads, holding one entry per CDR3 protein. The repertoire holds 550,000 to 750,000 distinct CDR3 sequences, with 14% as singletons. This TCR derives from a female donor in good health, serving as a healthy control. The rearrangement links TRBV7-6 to TRBJ2-3, with 11 bases aligning to TRBD2. Sequenced sample: memory CD4+ T cells from blood. For the CDR3, the DNA is TGTGCCAGCAGCTTATCTCCGACTAGCGGGACTCCAGATACGCAGTATTTT. Protein sequence: CASSLSPTSGTPDTQYF. The whole variable domain, filled in from reference TRBV7-6 and TRBJ2-3, reads GAGVSQSPRYKVTKRGQDVALRCDPISGHVSLYWYRQALGQGPEFLTYFNYEAQQDKSGLPNDRFSAERPEGSISTLTIQRTEQRDSAMYRCASSLSPTSGTPDTQYFGPGTRLTVL.